This T cell receptor (beta chain) is drawn from a study of T cells in Graves' hyperthyroidism and ophthalmopathy. Across the study: Peripheral blood sampling occurred at initial diagnosis, before any treatment.

Each person with ophthalmopathy scored at least 3 on the Clinical Activity Score, reached NOSPECS grade 4 or higher, and had been ill under 3 months. Germline trimming cut 4 bases from V and 5 bases from J; bases unmatched to any gene: 11. CDR1 is SGHAT, CDR2 FQNNGV, per germline. The CDR3 totals 15 residues. Template material for amplifying TCR beta CDR3 regions consisted of RNA transcripts. A set of HTBI primers served as the primers for a first-round RT-PCR of the TCR CDR3. Via MiXCR, TCRdb re-called the multiplex PCR reads, giving one row per CDR3 protein. The table records about 640,000 distinct CDR3 sequences, about 20% of them present only once. This clonotype was seen repeatedly, ten times or more.

The gene calls are TRBV11-2 and TRBJ2-7; 7 nucleotides match TRBD2. The sequence was collected from a young man with Graves' ophthalmopathy. Material: blood. This chain's CDR3 is CASSSYNRRENEQYF. The CDR3 DNA reads TGTGCCAGCAGCTCCTATAATCGGCGGGAGAACGAGCAGTACTTC.